Presented here are 30 T cell receptor beta chains from one specimen sequenced in a study of cytomegalovirus exposure and HLA in healthy donors. PCR was performed using 60 Vbeta and 13 Jbeta primers. Data came from immunoSEQ multiplex PCR; TCRdb stores just in-frame clones and leaves some out. The table includes some 120,000 clones, over 60% detected once. The sequencing input was PBMCs. These receptors originate from a man aged 25 to 40 in good health and CMV-seronegative.

The V and J genes are TRBV19 and TRBJ2-7; 9 bases match TRBD1. The V segment lost 4 bases and the J segment 4 bases; nucleotides outside the gene matches: 8. Looked up from germline, CDR1 is LNHDA and CDR2 is SQIVND (reference sequence). This CDR3 is built from 15 residues. CDR3 sequence (DNA): TGTGCCAGTAGTAAGCCGGGACAGGGTGCGTACGAGCAGTACTTC. Translated: CASSKPGQGAYEQYF.

The chain joins TRBV5-6 to TRBJ2-1; 9 positions match TRBD2. V was clipped by 0 bases and J by 5 bases; unmatched bases: 3. The CDR3 length is 15 residues. Germline CDR1 and CDR2: SGHDT and YYEEEE. The CDR3 nucleotides read TGTGCCAGCAGCTTGGTCGGGACTAGCCACAATGAGCAGTTCTTC. Translated, it gives CASSLVGTSHNEQFF.

The chain combines TRBV28 with TRBJ1-3; 7 bases align to TRBD1. V was clipped by 6 bases and J by 3 bases; unmatched bases: 8. Germline V gene lookup returns CDR1 MDHEN and CDR2 SYDVKM. The CDR3 is made up of 15 amino acids. As DNA, the CDR3 is TGTGCCAGCAGCCCCGGGACAGCGATTGGAAACACCATATATTTT. Translated, it gives CASSPGTAIGNTIYF. Supplemented by reference TRBV28 and TRBJ1-3, the full variable domain reads DVKVTQSSRYLVKRTGEKVFLECVQDMDHENMFWYRQDPGLGLRLIYFSYDVKMKEKGDIPEGYSVSREKKERFSLILESASTNQTSMYLCASSPGTAIGNTIYFGEGSWLTVV.

This clone occurred a few times. The chain uses TRBV11-2 and TRBJ2-1; D unresolved. The germline gives CDR1 SGHAT, CDR2 FQNNGV. The V end was cut by 0 bases, the J end by 5 bases, with 11 bases between. The CDR3 covers 15 residues. The CDR3 coding sequence is TGTGCCAGCAGCTTAGATCTAGAAAGACACAATGAGCAGTTCTTC. It yields the protein CASSLDLERHNEQFF.

This clone was counted only a few times. The chain is built from TRBV5-1 and TRBJ2-3, with D hard to call. The ends were cut back, 0 bases at V and 4 bases at J, with 6 bases in the middle. The CDR3 totals 13 residues. Germline CDR1 is SGHRS and CDR2 is YFSETQ. The CDR3, as DNA: TGCGCCAGCAGCTTGGTCGAGGCAGATACGCAGTATTTT. Translating it yields CASSLVEADTQYF.

V and J are TRBV6-5 and TRBJ2-1; 13 bases are shared with TRBD2. The CDR3 contains 16 residues. V shed 2 bases and J 7 bases; nucleotides not matched to a gene: 5. Germline lookup yields CDR1 MNHEY and CDR2 SVGAGI. CDR3: CASSYGLAGVRNEQFF. The CDR3 bases are TGTGCCAGCAGTTACGGACTAGCGGGAGTCCGTAATGAGCAGTTCTTC.

The table lists this clone with a count of one. The V gene is TRBV19, the J gene TRBJ1-5, with 8 bases aligning to TRBD1. The ends lost 6 bases at V and 5 bases at J; junction bases unmatched: 9. Germline CDR1 reads LNHDA; CDR2 reads SQIVND (reference sequence). The CDR3 totals 15 residues. CDR3 in amino acids: CASRVTGGVDQPQHF. The CDR3, as DNA: TGTGCCAGTAGGGTAACAGGGGGTGTCGATCAGCCCCAGCATTTT.

Concerning this clone itself: This sample also contains other DNA sequences that code for the same CDR3. The chain links TRBV4-1 to TRBJ1-2; the match to TRBD1 covers 8 bases. Germline values: CDR1 MGHRA, CDR2 YSYEKL. This CDR3 spans 15 amino acids. The V and J ends lost 3 bases and 4 bases, in that order; junction bases with no gene match: 7. CDR3: CASSQPDRGRYGYTF. In DNA form, the CDR3 reads TGCGCCAGCAGCCAGCCAGACAGGGGTCGCTATGGCTACACCTTC.

The rearrangement uses TRBV29-1 and TRBJ2-7; TRBD2 matches at 9 bases. This CDR3 comprises 13 residues. CDR1 SQVTM and CDR2 ANQGSEA come from the germline V gene. Trimming at V came to 6 bases and at J to 5 bases, leaving 8 bases not matched to a gene. CDR3 in amino acids: CSVGGSGGHEQYF. The CDR3 DNA is TGCAGCGTGGGGGGTAGCGGGGGCCACGAGCAGTACTTC.

CDR3 loop: CASSLGPLVTDTQYF. CDR3 coding DNA: TGTGCCAGCAGTCTAGGCCCCCTAGTCACAGATACGCAGTATTTT. This chain joins TRBV27 and TRBJ2-3; no clear D gene. The V gene's germline CDR1 is MNHEY and CDR2 SMNVEV (reference sequence). V gave up 5 bases and J gave up 2 bases, with 14 bases separating them. This CDR3 is built from 15 residues.

This clone was seen a few times. J is TRBJ2-7 and V is TRBV18; a possible D gene is TRBD2 (5 bases). The CDR3 is 11 residues long. V lost 5 bases, J lost 7 bases, and 9 bases lay in between. Germline V gene lookup returns CDR1 KGHSH and CDR2 LQKENI. The CDR3 region has the DNA TGTGCCAGCTCAGAGACGGGGGAGCAGTACTTC. Translated: CASSETGEQYF. Full variable domain (outside the CDR3, taken from reference TRBV18 and TRBJ2-7): NAGVMQNPRHLVRRRGQEARLRCSPMKGHSHVYWYRQLPEEGLKFMVYLQKENIIDESGMPKERFSAEFPKEGPSILRIQQVVRGDSAAYFCASSETGEQYFGPGTRLTVT.

The chain employs TRBV5-1 and TRBJ2-1, with 14 bases fitting TRBD2. The ends lost 7 bases at V and 8 bases at J; junction bases unmatched: 2. The CDR3 contains 13 residues. Germline V lookup: CDR1 SGHRS, CDR2 YFSETQ. This CDR3 reads CASSGLAGDEQFF. CDR3 bases: TGCGCCAGCTCGGGACTAGCGGGAGATGAGCAGTTCTTC.

The sample holds a few counts of this clone. J is TRBJ1-2 and V is TRBV11-2; D ambiguous. The ends were cut back, 0 bases at V and 4 bases at J, with 12 bases in the middle. Looked up from germline, CDR1 is SGHAT and CDR2 is FQNNGV. The CDR3 spans 15 residues. CDR3 bases: TGTGCCAGCAGCTTAGACTCTTCATACTTCTATGGCTACACCTTC. Amino acid sequence: CASSLDSSYFYGYTF.

In its sample, this clone was seen once. The CDR3: CASSVYSSYNEQFF. The CDR3 region has the DNA TGTGCCAGTAGTGTATACAGCTCCTACAATGAGCAGTTCTTC. The V call is TRBV19, the J call TRBJ2-1; no clear D. Deletions cut 5 bases from V and 0 bases from J, with 8 bases between. CDR3 length: 14 amino acids. Germline loops: CDR1 LNHDA, CDR2 SQIVND (reference sequence).

V gene TRBV7-9 combines with J gene TRBJ1-1; 10 bases line up with TRBD1. This CDR3 has 17 residues. J was trimmed by 1 base and V by 5 bases; bases with no gene match: 10. The germline gives CDR1 SEHNR, CDR2 FQNEAQ (reference sequence). The CDR3, as DNA: TGTGCCAGCAGCCCTAAAGGGACAGGGGCCTCGAACACTGAAGCTTTCTTT. Its protein product is CASSPKGTGASNTEAFF.

The J gene is TRBJ2-1, the V gene TRBV9; TRBD1 might be the D (5 bases). Germline V CDR1 and CDR2: SGDLS, YYNGEE. The ends were cut back, 0 bases at V and 6 bases at J, with 13 bases in the middle. The length of the CDR3 is 15 residues. In DNA form, the CDR3 reads TGTGCCAGCAGCGTAGAGGACAAGAGTAGCAATGAGCAGTTCTTC. It yields the protein CASSVEDKSSNEQFF.

The chain has TRBV28 and TRBJ2-7; no definite D call. V was cut by 4 bases and J by 4 bases, with 17 bases left in between. CDR1 MDHEN and CDR2 SYDVKM come from the germline V gene. This CDR3 is 15 amino acids long. The DNA for the CDR3 is TGTGCCAGCAGTTCCTTGACACCCTCGTCATACGAGCAGTACTTC. Encoded protein: CASSSLTPSSYEQYF.

In its sample, this clone was seen a few times. The CDR3 loop reads CASSTMTGVSEQYF. CDR3 in DNA: TGCGCCAGCAGCACTATGACAGGGGTAAGCGAGCAGTACTTC. The rearrangement joins TRBV4-1 to TRBJ2-7; 8 bases match TRBD1. This CDR3 region has 14 residues. V was clipped by 5 bases and J by 6 bases; unmatched bases: 9. The V gene's germline CDR1 is MGHRA and CDR2 YSYEKL.

The gene calls are TRBV10-2 and TRBJ2-2; 12 nucleotides align to TRBD2. The germline gives CDR1 WSHSY, CDR2 SAAADI. Trimming took 3 bases from V and 5 from J; bases not matched to a gene: 10. The CDR3 covers 18 residues. CDR3 residues: CASSERASGGAGTGELFF. CDR3 DNA sequence: TGCGCCAGCAGTGAAAGGGCTAGCGGGGGGGCGGGGACCGGGGAGCTGTTTTTT.

The CDR3 nucleotides read TGTGCCAGCAGGGACTCTACAGGGTTATACACTGAAGCTTTCTTT. Its translation: CASRDSTGLYTEAFF. The chain couples TRBV28 to TRBJ1-1, with D perhaps TRBD1 (6 bases). The CDR3 spans 15 residues. The germline V gene encodes CDR1 MDHEN and CDR2 SYDVKM. Trimming removed 6 bases from V and 3 bases from J, with 17 bases in between. Full variable domain (missing parts from reference TRBV28 and TRBJ1-1): DVKVTQSSRYLVKRTGEKVFLECVQDMDHENMFWYRQDPGLGLRLIYFSYDVKMKEKGDIPEGYSVSREKKERFSLILESASTNQTSMYLCASRDSTGLYTEAFFGQGTRLTVV.

The V and J genes are TRBV19 and TRBJ1-1; D is ambiguous. The CDR3 has 13 residues. V lost 9 bases to trimming and J lost 1 base, with 12 bases between them. The germline CDR1 and CDR2 sequences are LNHDA and SQIVND (reference sequence). In DNA, the CDR3 is TGTGCCAGCCGCCGGGGTGGGAACACTGAAGCTTTCTTT. It encodes CASRRGGNTEAFF.

The chain joins TRBV27 to TRBJ2-3; TRBD2 agrees at 9 bases. This CDR3 has 18 amino acids. The ends lost 2 bases at V and 2 bases at J; junction bases unmatched: 11. CDR1 is MNHEY, CDR2 SMNVEV, per germline (reference sequence). CDR3 loop: CASSLLLAGPVTTDTQYF. Written as DNA, the CDR3 is TGTGCCAGCAGTTTACTCCTAGCGGGGCCTGTTACCACAGATACGCAGTATTTT.

V and J are TRBV10-3 and TRBJ2-1; 11 nucleotides line up with TRBD2. The V gene end was trimmed by 6 bases and the J gene end by 5 bases; junction bases not matched to a gene: 3. The germline V gene has CDR1 ENHRY and CDR2 SYGVKD. The CDR3 totals 14 residues. In DNA, the CDR3 is TGTGCCATCAGACCGACTAGCGGGAACAATGAGCAGTTCTTC. This gives the protein CAIRPTSGNNEQFF.

The CDR3 DNA is TGTGCCAGTAGTATCGGGACAGGTCAGTTCTTC. Translated: CASSIGTGQFF. This chain links TRBV19 with TRBJ2-1; 8 bases match TRBD1. The CDR3 totals 11 residues. CDR1 is LNHDA and CDR2 is SQIVND in the germline V gene (reference sequence). The J segment lost 13 bases and the V segment lost 3 bases, leaving 2 bases of the junction unmatched. The whole variable domain, filled in from reference TRBV19 and TRBJ2-1, reads DGGITQSPKYLFRKEGQNVTLSCEQNLNHDAMYWYRQDPGQGLRLIYYSQIVNDFQKGDIAEGYSVSREKKESFPLTVTSAQKNPTAFYLCASSIGTGQFFGPGTRLTVL.

This rearrangement joins TRBV7-6 to TRBJ2-2, with D possibly TRBD2 on 5 matching bases. V gave up 5 bases and J gave up 6 bases, with 16 bases separating them. This CDR3 region has 15 residues. In germline, CDR1 is SGHVS, CDR2 FNYEAQ. The CDR3 loop is CASSQRTGPAGELFF. The CDR3 bases are TGTGCCAGCAGCCAACGGACTGGGCCGGCCGGGGAGCTGTTTTTT.

The chain links TRBV21-1 to TRBJ2-2; the tabulated D call, TRBD2, remains unverified against the DNA. TRBV21-1 is labeled a pseudogene. CDR3 length equals 18 residues. CDR3 amino acids: CASSKDSGGAITAGELFF. The CDR3 coding sequence is TGTGCCAGCAGCAAAGACAGCGGGGGGGCTATTACGGCCGGGGAGCTGTTTTTT.

This rearrangement joins TRBV4-2 to TRBJ2-1; 14 bases map to TRBD2. V shed 5 bases and J 9 bases; nucleotides not matched to a gene: 6. The CDR3 runs 15 residues. The V gene's germline CDR1 is LGHNA and CDR2 YNFKEQ. The CDR3 DNA sequence: TGTGCCAGCAGCGAACGGACTAGCGGGGGGAGTGAGCAGTTCTTC. Its protein product is CASSERTSGGSEQFF.

This clone was seen more than once but under ten times. The chain uses TRBV7-2 and TRBJ2-6; 9 bases align to TRBD1. There are 17 residues in the CDR3. Trimming at V came to 5 bases and at J to 0 bases, leaving 5 bases not matched to a gene. CDR1 and CDR2 from the germline V gene are SGHTA and FQGNSA. The CDR3 DNA follows: TGTGCCAGCAGCCACAGGGGGCATAGCTCTGGGGCCAACGTCCTGACTTTC. Translation: CASSHRGHSSGANVLTF. Full variable domain (remainder filled in from reference TRBV7-2 and TRBJ2-6): GAGVSQSPSNKVTEKGKDVELRCDPISGHTALYWYRQSLGQGLEFLIYFQGNSAPDKSGLPSDRFSAERTGGSVSTLTIQRTQQEDSAVYLCASSHRGHSSGANVLTFGAGSRLTVL.

This clone was picked up one time. The chain uses TRBV28 and TRBJ2-7; D not resolved. Germline CDR1 and CDR2: MDHEN and SYDVKM. The CDR3 runs 11 residues. Trimming left V 3 bases short and J 3 bases short, with 3 bases between. CDR3 DNA sequence: TGTGCCAGCAGTTTCGTCTACGAGCAGTACTTC. Amino acids: CASSFVYEQYF.

This clone was detected a few times. The chain couples TRBV5-6 to TRBJ1-3, with D perhaps TRBD1 (6 bases). V dropped 4 bases and J dropped 0 bases, with 20 bases sitting between them. Germline CDR1 reads SGHDT; CDR2 reads YYEEEE. The CDR3 is 18 amino acids. The CDR3 region has the DNA TGTGCCAGCAGCCGGCTAACAGGGTCCATGAGCTCTGGAAACACCATATATTTT. Its protein is CASSRLTGSMSSGNTIYF.